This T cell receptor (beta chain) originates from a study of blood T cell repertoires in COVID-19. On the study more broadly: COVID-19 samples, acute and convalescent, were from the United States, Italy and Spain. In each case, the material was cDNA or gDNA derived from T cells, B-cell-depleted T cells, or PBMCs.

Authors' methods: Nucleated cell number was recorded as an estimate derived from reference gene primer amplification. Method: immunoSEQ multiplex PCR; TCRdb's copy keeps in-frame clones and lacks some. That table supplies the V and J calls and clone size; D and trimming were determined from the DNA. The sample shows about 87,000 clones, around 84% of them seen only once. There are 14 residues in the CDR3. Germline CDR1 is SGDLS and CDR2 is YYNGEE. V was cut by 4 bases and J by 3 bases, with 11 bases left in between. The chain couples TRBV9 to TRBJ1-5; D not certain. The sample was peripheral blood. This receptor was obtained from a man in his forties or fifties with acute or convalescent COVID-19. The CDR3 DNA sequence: TGTGCCAGCAGCCTAGACCCAGACAATCAGCCCCAGCATTTT. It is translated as CASSLDPDNQPQHF.